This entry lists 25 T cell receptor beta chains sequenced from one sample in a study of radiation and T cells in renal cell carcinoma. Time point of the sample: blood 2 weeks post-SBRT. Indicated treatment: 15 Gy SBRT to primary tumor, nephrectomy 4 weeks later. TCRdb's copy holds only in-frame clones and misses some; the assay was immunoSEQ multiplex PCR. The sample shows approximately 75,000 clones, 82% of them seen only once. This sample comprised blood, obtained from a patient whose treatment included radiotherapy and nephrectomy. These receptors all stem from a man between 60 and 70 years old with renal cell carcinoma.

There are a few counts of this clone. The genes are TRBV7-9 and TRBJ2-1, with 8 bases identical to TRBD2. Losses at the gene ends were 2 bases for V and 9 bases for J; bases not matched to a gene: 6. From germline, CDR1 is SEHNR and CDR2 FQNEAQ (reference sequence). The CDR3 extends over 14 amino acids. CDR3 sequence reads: CASSLLAGRGEQFF. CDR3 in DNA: TGTGCCAGCAGCTTACTAGCGGGTAGGGGTGAGCAGTTCTTC.

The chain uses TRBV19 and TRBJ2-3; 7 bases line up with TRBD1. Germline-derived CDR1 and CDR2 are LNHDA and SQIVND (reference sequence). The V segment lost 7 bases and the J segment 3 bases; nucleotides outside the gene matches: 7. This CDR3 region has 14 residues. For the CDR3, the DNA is TGTGCCAGTACCGGGACAGAGTCTACAGATACGCAGTATTTT. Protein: CASTGTESTDTQYF.

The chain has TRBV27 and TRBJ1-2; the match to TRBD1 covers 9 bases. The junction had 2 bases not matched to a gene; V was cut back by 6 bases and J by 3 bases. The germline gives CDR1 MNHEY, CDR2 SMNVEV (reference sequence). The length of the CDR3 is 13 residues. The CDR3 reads CASRDRGYYGYTF. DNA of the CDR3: TGTGCCAGCAGGGACAGGGGCTACTATGGCTACACCTTC.

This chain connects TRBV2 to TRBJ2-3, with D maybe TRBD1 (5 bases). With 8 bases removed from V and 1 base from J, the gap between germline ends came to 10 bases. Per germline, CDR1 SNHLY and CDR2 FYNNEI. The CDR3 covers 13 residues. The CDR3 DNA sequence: TGTGCCAGCGTAAGACAGCGCACAGATACGCAGTATTTT. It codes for CASVRQRTDTQYF.

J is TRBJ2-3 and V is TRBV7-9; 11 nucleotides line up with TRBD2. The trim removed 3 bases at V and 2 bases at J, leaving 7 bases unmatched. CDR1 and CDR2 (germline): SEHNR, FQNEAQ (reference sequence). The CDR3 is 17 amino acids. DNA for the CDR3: TGTGCCAGCAGCTTGACTAGCGGGACCGCGACCACAGATACGCAGTATTTT. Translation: CASSLTSGTATTDTQYF.

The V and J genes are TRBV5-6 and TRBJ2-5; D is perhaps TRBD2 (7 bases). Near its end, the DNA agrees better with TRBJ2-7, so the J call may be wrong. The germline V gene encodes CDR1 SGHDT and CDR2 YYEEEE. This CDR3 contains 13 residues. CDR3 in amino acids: CASRPEGGREQYF. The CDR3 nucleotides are TGTGCCAGCAGACCCGAGGGGGGGCGCGAGCAGTACTTC.

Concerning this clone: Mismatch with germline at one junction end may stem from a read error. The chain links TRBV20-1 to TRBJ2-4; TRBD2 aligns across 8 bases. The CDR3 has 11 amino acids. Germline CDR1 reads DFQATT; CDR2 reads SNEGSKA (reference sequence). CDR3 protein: CSAQWGGRRNF. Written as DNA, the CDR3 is TGCAGTGCTCAGTGGGGCGGGAGGAGGAACTTC.

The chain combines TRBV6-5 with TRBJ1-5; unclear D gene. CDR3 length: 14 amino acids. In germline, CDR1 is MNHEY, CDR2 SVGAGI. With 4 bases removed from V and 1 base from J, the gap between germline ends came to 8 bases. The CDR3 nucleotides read TGTGCCAGCAGTTTCCTGGACAGCAATCAGCCCCAGCATTTT. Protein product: CASSFLDSNQPQHF.

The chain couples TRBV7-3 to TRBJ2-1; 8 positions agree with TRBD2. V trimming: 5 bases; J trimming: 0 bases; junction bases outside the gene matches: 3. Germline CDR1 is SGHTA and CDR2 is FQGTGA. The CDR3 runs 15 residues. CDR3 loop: CASSGSGSSYNEQFF. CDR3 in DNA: TGTGCCAGCAGCGGGAGCGGGAGCTCCTACAATGAGCAGTTCTTC.

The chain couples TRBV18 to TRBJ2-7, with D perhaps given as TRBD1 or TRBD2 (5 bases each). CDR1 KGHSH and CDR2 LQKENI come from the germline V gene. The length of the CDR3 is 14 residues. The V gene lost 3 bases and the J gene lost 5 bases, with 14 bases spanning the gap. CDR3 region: CASSPLGQGDEQYF. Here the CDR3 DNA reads TGTGCCAGCTCACCTCTTGGCCAGGGAGACGAGCAGTACTTC.

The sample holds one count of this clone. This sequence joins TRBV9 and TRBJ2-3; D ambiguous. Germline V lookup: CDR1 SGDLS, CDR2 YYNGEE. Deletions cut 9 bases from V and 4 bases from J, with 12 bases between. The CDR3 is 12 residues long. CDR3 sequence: CATGGVADTQYF. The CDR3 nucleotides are TGTGCCACCGGCGGAGTTGCAGATACGCAGTATTTT.

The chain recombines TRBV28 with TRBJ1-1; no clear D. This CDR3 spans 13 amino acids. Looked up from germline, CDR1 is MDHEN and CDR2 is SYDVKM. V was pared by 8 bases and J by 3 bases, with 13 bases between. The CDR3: CASLSDIYTEAFF. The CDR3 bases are TGTGCCAGCCTTTCCGACATCTACACTGAAGCTTTCTTT.

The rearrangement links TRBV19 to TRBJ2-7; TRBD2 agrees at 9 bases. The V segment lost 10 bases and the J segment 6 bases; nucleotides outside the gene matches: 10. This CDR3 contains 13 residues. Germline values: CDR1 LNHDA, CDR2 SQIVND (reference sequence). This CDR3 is CATKHAGGGEQYF. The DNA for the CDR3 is TGTGCCACCAAACACGCGGGGGGGGGCGAGCAGTACTTC.

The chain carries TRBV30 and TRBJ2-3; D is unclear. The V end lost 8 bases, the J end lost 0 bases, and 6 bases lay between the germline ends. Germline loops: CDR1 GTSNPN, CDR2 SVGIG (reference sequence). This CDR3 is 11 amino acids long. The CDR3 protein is CAGASTDTQYF. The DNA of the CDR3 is TGTGCCGGTGCTAGCACAGATACGCAGTATTTT.

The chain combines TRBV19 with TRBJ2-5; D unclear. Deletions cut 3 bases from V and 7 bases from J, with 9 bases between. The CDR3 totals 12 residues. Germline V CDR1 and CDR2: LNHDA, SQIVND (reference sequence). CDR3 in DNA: TGTGCCAGTAGTATGGTAGTAGGGACCCAGTACTTC. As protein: CASSMVVGTQYF.

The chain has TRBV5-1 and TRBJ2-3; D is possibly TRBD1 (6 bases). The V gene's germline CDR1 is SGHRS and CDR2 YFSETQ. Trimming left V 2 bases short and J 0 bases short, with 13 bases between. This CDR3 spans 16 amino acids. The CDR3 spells CASSLRPQGSTDTQYF. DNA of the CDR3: TGCGCCAGCAGCTTACGGCCACAGGGCAGCACAGATACGCAGTATTTT. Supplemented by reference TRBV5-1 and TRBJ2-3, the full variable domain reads KAGVTQTPRYLIKTRGQQVTLSCSPISGHRSVSWYQQTPGQGLQFLFEYFSETQRNKGNFPGRFSGRQFSNSRSEMNVSTLELGDSALYLCASSLRPQGSTDTQYFGPGTRLTVL.

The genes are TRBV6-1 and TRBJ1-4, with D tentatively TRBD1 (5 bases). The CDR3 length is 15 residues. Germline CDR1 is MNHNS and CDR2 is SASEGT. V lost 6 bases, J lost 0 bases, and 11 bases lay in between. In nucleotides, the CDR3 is TGTGCCAGCAGAGGGGTTGGCTCAACTAATGAAAAACTGTTTTTT. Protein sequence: CASRGVGSTNEKLFF.

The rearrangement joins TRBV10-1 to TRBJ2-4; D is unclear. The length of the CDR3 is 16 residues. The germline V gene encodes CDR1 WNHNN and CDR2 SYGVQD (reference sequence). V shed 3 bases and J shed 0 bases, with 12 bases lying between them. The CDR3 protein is CASSENSALAKNIQYF. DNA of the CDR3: TGCGCCAGCAGTGAAAATAGTGCTCTAGCCAAAAACATTCAGTACTTC.

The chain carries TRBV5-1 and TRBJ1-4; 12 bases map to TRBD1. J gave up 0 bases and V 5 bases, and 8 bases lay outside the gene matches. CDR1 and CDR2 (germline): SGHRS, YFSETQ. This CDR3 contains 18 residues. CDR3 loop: CASRTGTGGGSTNEKLFF. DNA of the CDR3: TGCGCCAGCAGGACCGGGACAGGGGGCGGCTCAACTAATGAAAAACTGTTTTTT.

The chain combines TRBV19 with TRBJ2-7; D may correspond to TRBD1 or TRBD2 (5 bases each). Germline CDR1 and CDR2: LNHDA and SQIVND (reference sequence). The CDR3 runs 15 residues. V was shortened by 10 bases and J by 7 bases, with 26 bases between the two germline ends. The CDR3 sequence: CATTGGKGTLEEQYF. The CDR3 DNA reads TGTGCCACCACTGGGGGTAAGGGTACGTTGGAGGAGCAGTACTTC.

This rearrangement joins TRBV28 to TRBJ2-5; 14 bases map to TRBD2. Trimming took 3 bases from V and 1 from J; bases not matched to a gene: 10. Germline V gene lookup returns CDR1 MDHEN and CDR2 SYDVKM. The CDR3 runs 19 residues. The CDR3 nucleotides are TGTGCCAGCAGTTTCCCGGGACTAGCGGGAGAGGGTTTCCAAGAGACCCAGTACTTC. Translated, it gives CASSFPGLAGEGFQETQYF. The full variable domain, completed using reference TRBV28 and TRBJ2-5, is DVKVTQSSRYLVKRTGEKVFLECVQDMDHENMFWYRQDPGLGLRLIYFSYDVKMKEKGDIPEGYSVSREKKERFSLILESASTNQTSMYLCASSFPGLAGEGFQETQYFGPGTRLLVL.

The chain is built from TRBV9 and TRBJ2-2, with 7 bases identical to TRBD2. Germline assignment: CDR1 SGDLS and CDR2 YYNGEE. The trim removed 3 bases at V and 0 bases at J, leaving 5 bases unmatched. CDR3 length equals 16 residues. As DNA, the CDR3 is TGTGCCAGCAGCGCCAGGGACTACCCGAACACCGGGGAGCTGTTTTTT. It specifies CASSARDYPNTGELFF.

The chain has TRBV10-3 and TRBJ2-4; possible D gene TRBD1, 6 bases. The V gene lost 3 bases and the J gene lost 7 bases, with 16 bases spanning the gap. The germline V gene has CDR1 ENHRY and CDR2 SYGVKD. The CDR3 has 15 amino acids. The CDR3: CAISERGSRANIQYF. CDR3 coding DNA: TGTGCCATCAGTGAAAGGGGGAGCCGGGCCAACATTCAGTACTTC.

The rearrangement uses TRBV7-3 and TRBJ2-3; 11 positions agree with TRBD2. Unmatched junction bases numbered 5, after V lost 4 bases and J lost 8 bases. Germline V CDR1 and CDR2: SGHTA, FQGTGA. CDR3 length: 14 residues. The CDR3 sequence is CASSSRLAGSTQYF. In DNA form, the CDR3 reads TGTGCCAGCAGCTCCCGACTAGCGGGGTCTACGCAGTATTTT.

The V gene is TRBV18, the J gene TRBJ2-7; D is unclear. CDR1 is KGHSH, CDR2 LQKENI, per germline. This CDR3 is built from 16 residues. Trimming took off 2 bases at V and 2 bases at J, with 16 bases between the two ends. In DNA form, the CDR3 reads TGTGCCAGCTCACCAAGTACCGGCGGAACCACCTACGAGCAGTACTTC. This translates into CASSPSTGGTTYEQYF.